This T cell receptor (beta chain) was sequenced during a study of T cell changes during pregnancy in multiple sclerosis. The table came from immunoSEQ multiplex PCR; TCRdb's copy has only in-frame clones and leaves some out. The sample lists tens of thousands of clones, about 94% occurring once. This CDR3 spans 14 amino acids. The germline CDR1 and CDR2 sequences are MNHEY and SMNVEV (reference sequence). V gave up 6 bases and J gave up 4 bases, with 15 bases separating them. The TCR sequence derives from a female donor with multiple sclerosis, enrolled in a pregnancy study. The rearrangement joins TRBV27 to TRBJ1-1, with D possibly TRBD1 on 5 matching bases. The sample in question was CD8+ T cells from peripheral blood mononuclear cells, obtained after pregnancy. CDR3 loop: CASSALAGGTEAFF. The CDR3, as DNA: TGTGCCAGCAGCGCCTTAGCCGGGGGCACTGAAGCTTTCTTT.